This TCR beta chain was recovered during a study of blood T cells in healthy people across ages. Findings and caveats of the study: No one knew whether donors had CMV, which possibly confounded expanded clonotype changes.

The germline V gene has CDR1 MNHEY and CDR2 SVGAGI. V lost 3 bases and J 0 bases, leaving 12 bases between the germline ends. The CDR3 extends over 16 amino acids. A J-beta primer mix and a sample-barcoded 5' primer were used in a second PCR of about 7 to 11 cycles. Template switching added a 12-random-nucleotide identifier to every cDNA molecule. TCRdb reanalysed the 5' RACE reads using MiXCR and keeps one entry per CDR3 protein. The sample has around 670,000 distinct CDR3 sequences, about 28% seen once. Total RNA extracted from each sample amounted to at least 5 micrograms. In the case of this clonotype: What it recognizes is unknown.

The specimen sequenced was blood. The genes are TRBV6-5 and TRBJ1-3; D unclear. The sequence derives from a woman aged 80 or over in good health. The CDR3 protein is CASSYGGIRSGNTIYF. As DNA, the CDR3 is TGTGCCAGCAGTTATGGAGGGATCCGCTCTGGAAACACCATATATTTT.